The sequence of this T cell receptor beta chain was determined in a study of blood T cell repertoires in COVID-19. As processed by the authors: How many nucleated cells were present was estimated from reference gene primer amplification. Sequencing was performed with immunoSEQ multiplex PCR; in TCRdb, only in-frame clones are kept and a portion is missing. V and J calls plus clone size are reproduced from that table; the DNA served to infer D and trimming. Among 150,000 to 200,000 clones listed, around 91% were seen once. The CDR3 is 14 amino acids. Per the germline V gene, CDR1 is LGHNA and CDR2 is YNFKEQ. Germline trimming cut 7 bases from V and 9 bases from J; bases unmatched to any gene: 9. This clone was seen only once.

Sequencing input: peripheral blood. This chain joins TRBV4-2 and TRBJ1-6; 7 bases map to TRBD1. This receptor was taken from a man in his forties or fifties with acute or convalescent COVID-19. The CDR3 loop is CASTSGQSSSPLHF. The DNA for the CDR3 is TGTGCCAGCACCTCGGGACAGAGCTCTTCACCCCTCCACTTT.